Sequencing of this T cell receptor (delta chain) was carried out in a study of DNA immune sequencing with unique molecular identifiers (TCRdb year 2020). Turning to the overall study: gammadelta T cells were enriched from buffy coats using immunomagnetic cell separation, and their genomic DNA was sequenced. Fluorescence-activated cell sorting was used to enrich gammadelta T cells from the PBMC of 10 healthy individuals. To compare enriched with non-enriched material, around 0.09 ug of enriched gammadelta T-cell DNA and 0.8 to 1 ug of non-enriched PBMC DNA were sequenced. The study developed and validated an ultrasensitive DNA-based TRD repertoire sequencing method using PCR-introduced unique molecular identifiers. Validation of the method was performed on synthetic reference molecules and on blood samples from healthy individuals. All donors were healthy individuals, and roughly 11 of the donors were profiled using sorted gammadelta T cells from peripheral blood.

Based on its abundance in the sample, this clone is medium-sized (0.01 to 0.1%). The antigen it recognizes is unknown. Per-base qualities were not stored, and no clone one base away is much larger. Its CDR3 holds 18 amino acids, cysteine through phenylalanine. Only the CDR3 DNA stays, 54 bases, in frame from base 1. The junction shows trimming of 0 bases on V and 3 bases on J, plus 22 bases between the germline ends. CDR1 and CDR2 are read off the germline V gene as GEAIGNYY and EKD. Study-wide conclusions, independent of this receptor: Among clonotypes from healthy donors, the most common TRD rearrangement was TRDV2 paired with TRDJ1. The primer-based approach cannot detect novel TRD sequences that are not targeted by the primers. TRD repertoire diversity differed among healthy donors, and several donors were highly oligoclonal, with the top 5 clonotypes making up more than half of productive molecules.

Libraries were constructed by multiplex PCR. Genomic DNA was amplified with a 32-plex assay using primers for all 8 TRDV and 4 TRDJ genes covering the CDR3. A 12-nucleotide UMI was added during about 3 barcoding PCR cycles, followed by a second PCR with Illumina adapter primers. Libraries were purified with AMPure XP beads and quality-checked on a Fragment Analyzer with the HS NGS Fragment kit. Sequencing used an Illumina MiniSeq mid-output kit with around 22% PhiX and 150 cycles of paired-end reads. From the authors' description of their analysis: MIGEC version 1.2.9 was used to process the reads, grouping the reads by UMI and building error-corrected consensus sequences. Post-processing used modified VDJtools version 1.2.1 scripts and the tcR R package. TCRdb called clones anew from the public reads via CATT; matching DNA rows were later pooled. These V and J calls derive from TCRdb rather than the authors' analysis. This sample comprises 560 or so delta-chain clones, over 9.5% of them detected only once. Around half of the sample comes from the top ten.

The rearrangement joined TRDV2 to TRDJ1; the best D guess is TRDD3, with 5 bases matching. This sequence was found in a human donor in good health. The material sequenced was gamma-delta T cells enriched from blood buffy coat, or unenriched PBMCs (not recorded which). The CDR3 is CACDTIGAQVGHADKLIF. DNA sequence: TGTGCCTGTGACACCATTGGGGCCCAGGTCGGACACGCCGATAAACTCATCTTT.